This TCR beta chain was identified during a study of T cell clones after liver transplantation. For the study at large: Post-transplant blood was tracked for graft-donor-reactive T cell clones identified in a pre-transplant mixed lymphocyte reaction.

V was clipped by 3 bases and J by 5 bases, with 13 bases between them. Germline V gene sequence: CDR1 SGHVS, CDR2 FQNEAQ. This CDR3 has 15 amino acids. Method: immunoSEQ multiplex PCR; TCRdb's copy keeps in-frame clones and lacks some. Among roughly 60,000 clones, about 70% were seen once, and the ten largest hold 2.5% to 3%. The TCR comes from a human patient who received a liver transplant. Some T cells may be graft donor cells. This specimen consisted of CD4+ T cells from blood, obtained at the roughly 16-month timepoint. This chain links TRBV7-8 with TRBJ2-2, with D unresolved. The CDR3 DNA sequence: TGTGCCAGCAGCTTGGTTGGGGTGCGGACCGGGGAGCTGTTTTTT. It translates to CASSLVGVRTGELFF.